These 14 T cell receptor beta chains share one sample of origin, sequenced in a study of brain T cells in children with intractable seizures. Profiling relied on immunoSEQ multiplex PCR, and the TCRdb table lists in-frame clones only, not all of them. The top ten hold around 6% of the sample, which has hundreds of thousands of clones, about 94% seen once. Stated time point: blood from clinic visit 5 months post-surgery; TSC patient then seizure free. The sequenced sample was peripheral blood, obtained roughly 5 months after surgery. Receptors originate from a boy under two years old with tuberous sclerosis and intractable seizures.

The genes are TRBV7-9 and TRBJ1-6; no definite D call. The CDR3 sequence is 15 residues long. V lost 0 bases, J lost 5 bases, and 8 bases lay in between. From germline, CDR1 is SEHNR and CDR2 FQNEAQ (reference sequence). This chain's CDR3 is CASSLAAGDNSPLHF. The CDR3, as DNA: TGTGCCAGCAGCTTAGCGGCAGGAGATAATTCACCCCTCCACTTT.

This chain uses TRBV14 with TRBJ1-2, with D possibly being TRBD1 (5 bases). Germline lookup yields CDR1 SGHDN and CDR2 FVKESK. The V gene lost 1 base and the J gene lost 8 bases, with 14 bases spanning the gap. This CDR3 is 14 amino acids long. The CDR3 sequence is CASSQGGDPWGYTF. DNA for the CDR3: TGTGCCAGCAGCCAAGGGGGGGACCCCTGGGGCTACACCTTC.

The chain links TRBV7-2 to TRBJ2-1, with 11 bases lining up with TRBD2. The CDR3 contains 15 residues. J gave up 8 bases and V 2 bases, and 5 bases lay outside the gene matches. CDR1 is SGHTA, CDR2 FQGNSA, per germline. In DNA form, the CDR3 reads TGTGCCAGCAGCTTATTAGGTAGCGGGGGGGATGAGCAGTTCTTC. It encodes CASSLLGSGGDEQFF.

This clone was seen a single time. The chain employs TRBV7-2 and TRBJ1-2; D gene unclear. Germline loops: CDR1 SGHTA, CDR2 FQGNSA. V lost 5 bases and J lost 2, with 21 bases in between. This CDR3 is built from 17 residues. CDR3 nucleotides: TGTGCCAGCAGCGGTCCCGGATTAAAAGAATCGAACTATGGCTACACCTTC. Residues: CASSGPGLKESNYGYTF.

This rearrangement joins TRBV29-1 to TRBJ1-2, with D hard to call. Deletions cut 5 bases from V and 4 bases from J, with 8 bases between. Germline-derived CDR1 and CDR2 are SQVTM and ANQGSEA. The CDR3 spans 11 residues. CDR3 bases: TGCAGCGTTCTTGATGTCTATGGCTACACCTTC. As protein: CSVLDVYGYTF.

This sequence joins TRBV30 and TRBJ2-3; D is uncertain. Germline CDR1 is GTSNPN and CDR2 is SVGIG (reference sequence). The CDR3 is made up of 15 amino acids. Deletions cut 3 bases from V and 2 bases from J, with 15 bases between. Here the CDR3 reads CAWSVMSGLTDTQYF. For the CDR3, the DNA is TGTGCCTGGAGCGTAATGAGTGGCCTCACAGATACGCAGTATTTT. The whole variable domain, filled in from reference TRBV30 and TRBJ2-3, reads SQTIHQWPATLVQPVGSPLSLECTVEGTSNPNLYWYRQAAGRGLQLLFYSVGIGQISSEVPQNLSASRPQDRQFILSSKKLLLSDSGFYLCAWSVMSGLTDTQYFGPGTRLTVL.

Here the CDR3 DNA reads TGTGCCAGCAGCCAAGTTGGAGTTCGGAATGAGCAGTTCTTC. It translates to CASSQVGVRNEQFF. The V and J genes are TRBV3-1 (or the pseudogene TRBV3-2) and TRBJ2-1, with D unresolved. The length of the CDR3 is 14 residues. CDR1 LGHDT and CDR2 YNNKEL come from the germline V gene (reference sequence). V gave up 1 base and J gave up 7 bases, with 11 bases separating them.

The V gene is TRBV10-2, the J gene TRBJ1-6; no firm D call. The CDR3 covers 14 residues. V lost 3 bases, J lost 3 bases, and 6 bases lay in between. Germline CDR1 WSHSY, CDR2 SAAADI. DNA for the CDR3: TGCGCCAGCAGTGACGACAACTATAATTCACCCCTCCACTTT. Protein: CASSDDNYNSPLHF.

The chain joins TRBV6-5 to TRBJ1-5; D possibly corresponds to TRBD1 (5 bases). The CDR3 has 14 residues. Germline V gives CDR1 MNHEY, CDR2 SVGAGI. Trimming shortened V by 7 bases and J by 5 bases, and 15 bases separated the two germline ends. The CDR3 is CASIGRLGDQPQHF. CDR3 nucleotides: TGTGCCAGCATTGGACGGCTAGGGGATCAGCCCCAGCATTTT.

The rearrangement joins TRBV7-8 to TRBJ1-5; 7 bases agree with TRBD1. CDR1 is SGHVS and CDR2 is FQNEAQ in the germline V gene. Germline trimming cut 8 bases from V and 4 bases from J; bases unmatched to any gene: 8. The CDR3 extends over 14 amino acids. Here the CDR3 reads CASSEDRRNQPQHF. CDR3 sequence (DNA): TGTGCCAGCTCCGAGGACAGGAGGAATCAGCCCCAGCATTTT. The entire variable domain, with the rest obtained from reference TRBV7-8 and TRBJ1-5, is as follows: GAGVSQSPRYKVAKRGQDVALRCDPISGHVSLFWYQQALGQGPEFLTYFQNEAQLDKSGLPSDRFFAERPEGSVSTLKIQRTQQEDSAVYLCASSEDRRNQPQHFGDGTRLSIL.

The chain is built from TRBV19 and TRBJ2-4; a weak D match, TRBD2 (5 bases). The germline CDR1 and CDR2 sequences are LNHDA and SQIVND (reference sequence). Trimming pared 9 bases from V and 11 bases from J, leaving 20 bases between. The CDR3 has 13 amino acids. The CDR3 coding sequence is TGTGCCAGCGGTTTGGATAGCGACTTGTTTCAGTACTTC. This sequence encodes CASGLDSDLFQYF.

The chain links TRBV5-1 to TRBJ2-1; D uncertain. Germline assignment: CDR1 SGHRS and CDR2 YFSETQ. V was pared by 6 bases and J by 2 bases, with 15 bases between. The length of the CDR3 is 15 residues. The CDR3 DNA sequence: TGCGCCAGCAACGTGGTGAACTCTGCCTACAATGAGCAGTTCTTC. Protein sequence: CASNVVNSAYNEQFF.

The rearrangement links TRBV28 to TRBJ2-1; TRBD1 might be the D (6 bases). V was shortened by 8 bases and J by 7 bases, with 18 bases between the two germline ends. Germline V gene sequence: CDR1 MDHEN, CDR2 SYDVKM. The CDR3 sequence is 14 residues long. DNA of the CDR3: TGTGCCAGCTTAGGGGGAGCCCCTGGAAATGAGCAGTTCTTC. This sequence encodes CASLGGAPGNEQFF. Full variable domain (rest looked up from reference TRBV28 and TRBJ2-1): DVKVTQSSRYLVKRTGEKVFLECVQDMDHENMFWYRQDPGLGLRLIYFSYDVKMKEKGDIPEGYSVSREKKERFSLILESASTNQTSMYLCASLGGAPGNEQFFGPGTRLTVL.

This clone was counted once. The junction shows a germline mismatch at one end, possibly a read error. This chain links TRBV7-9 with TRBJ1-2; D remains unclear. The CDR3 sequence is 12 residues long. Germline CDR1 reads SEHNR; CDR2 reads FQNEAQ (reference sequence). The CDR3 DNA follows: TGTGCCAGCACCTTATTTAACTATGGCTACACCTTC. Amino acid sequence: CASTLFNYGYTF.